The T cell receptor beta chain described here comes from a study of T cells in Graves' hyperthyroidism and ophthalmopathy. Study-wide results and limits: Blood samples included most of the expanded thyroid clonotypes exceeding 0.001. Ophthalmopathy stood apart from stable hyperthyroidism in a 13 V-J model.

This CDR3 contains 17 residues. With V trimmed by 5 bases and J by 3 bases, 9 bases remained unmatched. Germline-derived CDR1 and CDR2 are MNHEY and SMNVEV (reference sequence). This clonotype was counted only a few times. Its antigen remains unidentified. Participants, patients aged 18 to 65, had newly diagnosed hyperthyroidism with a duration under 2 months. Around 10 ml of fresh peripheral blood supplied the PBMCs. Researchers took RNA transcripts and amplified the TCR beta CDR3 regions from them. During a first-round RT-PCR of the TCR CDR3, the HTBI primer set was used. Each CDR3 protein is one row after TCRdb ran MiXCR on the multiplex PCR reads. This table has some 560,000 distinct CDR3 sequences, 15% to 18% appearing once.

Sequenced sample: blood. The TCR was taken from a woman in her 30s with Graves' hyperthyroidism. V gene TRBV27 combines with J gene TRBJ2-1; TRBD2 matches 11 bases. The CDR3, as DNA: TGTGCCAGCAGTCTCCGACTAGCGGGGCGGTACTACAATGAGCAGTTCTTC. It encodes CASSLRLAGRYYNEQFF.